This T cell receptor beta chain was obtained from a study of T-cell memory formation after mild COVID-19. Worth noting for this clonotype: Its antigen is not identified.

The CDR3 runs 17 residues. Germline CDR1 reads SGHRS; CDR2 reads YFSETQ. The V and J ends lost 0 bases and 3 bases respectively, with 17 bases between them. General study points: Mostly located in CM and EM were contracting CD4+ clones, with contracting CD8+ clones located in EMRA.

TCRdb passed the 5' RACE reads through MiXCR, listing each CDR3 protein once. The sample comprises tens of thousands of distinct CDR3 sequences, over 11% of which are singletons, and about a third rests with the top ten. This clonotype was sampled from an adult woman who had mild COVID-19 (a few samples of this study predate the infection). Cell type and time point are not known. The sample consisted of PBMCs or a T cell subset sorted from them (not recorded which). V is TRBV5-1 and J is TRBJ2-3, with D unclear. CDR3 sequence (DNA): TGCGCCAGCAGCTTGGCGGACGTCGACTTTGGAACAGATACGCAGTATTTT. Protein: CASSLADVDFGTDTQYF.